This T cell receptor (beta chain) was found in a study of T cells after posttransplantation cyclophosphamide. This clone has a single count. Its antigen is not known. Sampled 1 year posttransplant, controls received myeloablative marrow transplants, methotrexate and a calcineurin inhibitor. Produced via immunoSEQ multiplex PCR; TCRdb's table is partial and in-frame only. The sample lists 20,000 or so clones, 85% to 90% occurring once. Study results and caveats: Later blood repertoires were often dominated by clones from the donor CD8+ memory compartment.

CDR1 is MGHRA, CDR2 YSYEKL, per germline. CDR3 length: 16 amino acids. The V end lost 1 base, the J end lost 7 bases, and 17 bases lay between the germline ends. The sequence was obtained from a female patient younger than 45 who received an allogeneic stem cell transplant from an unrelated donor, was CMV-positive, and had acute and chronic GVHD. Some T cells may originate from the graft donor. The chain combines TRBV4-1 with TRBJ2-1; maybe TRBD2 (6 bases). The sample consisted of PBMCs, taken about 350 days after allogeneic stem cell transplant with calcineurin inhibitor and methotrexate. CDR3 residues: CASSQGDFPSRNEQFF. The CDR3 nucleotides are TGCGCCAGCAGCCAAGGGGACTTCCCAAGCAGAAATGAGCAGTTCTTC.